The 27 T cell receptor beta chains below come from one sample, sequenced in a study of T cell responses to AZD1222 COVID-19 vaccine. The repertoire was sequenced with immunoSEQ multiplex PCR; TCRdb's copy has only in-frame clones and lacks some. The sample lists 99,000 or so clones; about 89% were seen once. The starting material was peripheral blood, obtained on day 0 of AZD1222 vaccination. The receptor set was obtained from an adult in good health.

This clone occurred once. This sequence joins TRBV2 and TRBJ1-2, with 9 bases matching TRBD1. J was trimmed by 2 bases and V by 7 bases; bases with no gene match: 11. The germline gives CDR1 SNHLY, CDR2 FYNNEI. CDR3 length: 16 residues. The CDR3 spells CASTRGQGLRNYGYTF. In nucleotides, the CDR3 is TGTGCCAGCACCCGCGGACAGGGGTTGCGGAACTATGGCTACACCTTC.

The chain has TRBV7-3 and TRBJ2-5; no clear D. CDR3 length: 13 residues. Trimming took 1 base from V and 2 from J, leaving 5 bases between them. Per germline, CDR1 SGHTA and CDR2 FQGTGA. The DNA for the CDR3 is TGTGCCAGCAGCTTAAATCGGCAAGAGACCCAGTACTTC. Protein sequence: CASSLNRQETQYF.

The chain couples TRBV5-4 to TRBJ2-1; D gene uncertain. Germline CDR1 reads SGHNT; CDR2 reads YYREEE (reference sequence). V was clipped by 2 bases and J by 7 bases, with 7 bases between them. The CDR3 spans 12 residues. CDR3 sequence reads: CASSLYLNEQFF. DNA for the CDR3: TGTGCCAGCAGCTTATACTTGAATGAGCAGTTCTTC.

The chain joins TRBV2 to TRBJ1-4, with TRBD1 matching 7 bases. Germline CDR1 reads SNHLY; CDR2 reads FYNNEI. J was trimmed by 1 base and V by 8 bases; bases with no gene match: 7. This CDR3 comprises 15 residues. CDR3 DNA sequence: TGTGCCAGCCTGAGGGCAGGGGGAACTAATGAAAAACTGTTTTTT. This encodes CASLRAGGTNEKLFF.

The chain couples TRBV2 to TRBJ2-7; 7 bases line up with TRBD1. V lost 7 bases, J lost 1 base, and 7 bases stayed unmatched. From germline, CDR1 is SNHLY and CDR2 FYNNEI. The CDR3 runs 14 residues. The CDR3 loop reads CASKGASLSYEQYF. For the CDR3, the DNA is TGTGCCAGCAAGGGGGCCTCGTTATCCTACGAGCAGTACTTC.

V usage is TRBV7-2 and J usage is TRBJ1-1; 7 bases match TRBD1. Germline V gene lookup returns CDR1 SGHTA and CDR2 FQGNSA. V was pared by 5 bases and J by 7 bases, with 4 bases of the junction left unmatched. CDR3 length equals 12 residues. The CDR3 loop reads CASSPRQGEAFF. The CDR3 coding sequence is TGTGCCAGCAGCCCACGACAGGGTGAAGCTTTCTTT. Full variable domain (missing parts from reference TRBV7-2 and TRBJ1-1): GAGVSQSPSNKVTEKGKDVELRCDPISGHTALYWYRQSLGQGLEFLIYFQGNSAPDKSGLPSDRFSAERTGGSVSTLTIQRTQQEDSAVYLCASSPRQGEAFFGQGTRLTVV.

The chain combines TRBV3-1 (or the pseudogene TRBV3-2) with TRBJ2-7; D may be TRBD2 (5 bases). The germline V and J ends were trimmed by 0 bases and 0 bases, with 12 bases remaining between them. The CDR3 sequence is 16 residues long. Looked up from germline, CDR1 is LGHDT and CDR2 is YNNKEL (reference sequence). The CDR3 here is CASSQELGELSYEQYF. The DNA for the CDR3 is TGTGCCAGCAGCCAAGAGCTTGGGGAGCTCTCCTACGAGCAGTACTTC.

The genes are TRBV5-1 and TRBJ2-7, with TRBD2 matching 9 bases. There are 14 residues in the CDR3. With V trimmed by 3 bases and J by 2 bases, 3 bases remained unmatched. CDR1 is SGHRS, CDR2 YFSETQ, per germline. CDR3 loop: CASSSIAGAYEQYF. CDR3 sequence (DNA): TGCGCCAGCAGCTCCATAGCGGGGGCCTACGAGCAGTACTTC. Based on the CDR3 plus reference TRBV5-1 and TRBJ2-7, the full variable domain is KAGVTQTPRYLIKTRGQQVTLSCSPISGHRSVSWYQQTPGQGLQFLFEYFSETQRNKGNFPGRFSGRQFSNSRSEMNVSTLELGDSALYLCASSSIAGAYEQYFGPGTRLTVT.

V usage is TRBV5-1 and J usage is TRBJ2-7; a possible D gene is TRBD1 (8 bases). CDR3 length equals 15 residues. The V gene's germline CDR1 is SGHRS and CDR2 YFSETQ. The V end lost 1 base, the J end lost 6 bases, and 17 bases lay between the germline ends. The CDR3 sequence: CASSLQGAGEREQYF. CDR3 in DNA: TGCGCCAGCAGCTTGCAGGGGGCGGGGGAGCGCGAGCAGTACTTC.

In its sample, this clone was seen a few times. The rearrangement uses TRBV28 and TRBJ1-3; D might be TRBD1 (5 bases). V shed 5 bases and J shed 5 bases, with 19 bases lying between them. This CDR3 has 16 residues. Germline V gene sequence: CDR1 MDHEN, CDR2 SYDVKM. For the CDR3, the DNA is TGTGCCAGCAGTGTTCCCGGGCAGGGCCTCAGAAACACCATATATTTT. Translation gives CASSVPGQGLRNTIYF.

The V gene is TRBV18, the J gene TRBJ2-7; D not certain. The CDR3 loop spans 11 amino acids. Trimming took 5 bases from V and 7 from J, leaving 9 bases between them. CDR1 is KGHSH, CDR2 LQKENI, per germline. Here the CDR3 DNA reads TGTGCCAGCTCAGATCGCGGAGAGCAGTACTTC. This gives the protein CASSDRGEQYF. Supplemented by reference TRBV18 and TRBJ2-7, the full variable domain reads NAGVMQNPRHLVRRRGQEARLRCSPMKGHSHVYWYRQLPEEGLKFMVYLQKENIIDESGMPKERFSAEFPKEGPSILRIQQVVRGDSAAYFCASSDRGEQYFGPGTRLTVT.

In nucleotides, the CDR3 is TGTGCCAGCAGTGCCGGTTACTCTGGAAACACCATATATTTT. It encodes CASSAGYSGNTIYF. V usage is TRBV27 and J usage is TRBJ1-3, with no clear D. The CDR3 contains 14 residues. Trimming removed 5 bases from V and 0 bases from J, with 8 bases in between. Germline V lookup: CDR1 MNHEY, CDR2 SMNVEV (reference sequence).

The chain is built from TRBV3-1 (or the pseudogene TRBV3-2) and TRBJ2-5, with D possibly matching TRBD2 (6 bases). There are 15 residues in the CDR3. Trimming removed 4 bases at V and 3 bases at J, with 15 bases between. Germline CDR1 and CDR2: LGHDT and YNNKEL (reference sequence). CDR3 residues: CASSPMGLVKETQYF. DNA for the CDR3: TGTGCCAGCAGCCCTATGGGACTGGTAAAAGAGACCCAGTACTTC.

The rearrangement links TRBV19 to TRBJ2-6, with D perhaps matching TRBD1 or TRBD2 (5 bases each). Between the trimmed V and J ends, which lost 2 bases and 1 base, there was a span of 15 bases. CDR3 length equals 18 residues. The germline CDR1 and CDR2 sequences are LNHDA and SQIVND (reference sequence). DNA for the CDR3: TGTGCCAGTAGTATAATCGGGGCAGGTCTTTCTGGGGCCAACGTCCTGACTTTC. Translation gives CASSIIGAGLSGANVLTF. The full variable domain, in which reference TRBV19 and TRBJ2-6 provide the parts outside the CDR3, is DGGITQSPKYLFRKEGQNVTLSCEQNLNHDAMYWYRQDPGQGLRLIYYSQIVNDFQKGDIAEGYSVSREKKESFPLTVTSAQKNPTAFYLCASSIIGAGLSGANVLTFGAGSRLTVL.

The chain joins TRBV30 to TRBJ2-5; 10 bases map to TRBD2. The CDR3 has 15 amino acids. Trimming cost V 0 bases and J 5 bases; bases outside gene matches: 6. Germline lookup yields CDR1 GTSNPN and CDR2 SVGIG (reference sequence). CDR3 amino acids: CAWSVGSGGSETQYF. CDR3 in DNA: TGTGCCTGGAGTGTAGGTAGCGGGGGGTCTGAGACCCAGTACTTC.

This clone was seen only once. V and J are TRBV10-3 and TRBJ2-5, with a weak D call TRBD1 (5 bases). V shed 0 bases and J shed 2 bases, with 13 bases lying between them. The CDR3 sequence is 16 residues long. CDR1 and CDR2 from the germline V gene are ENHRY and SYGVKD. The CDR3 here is CAISESGPAAQETQYF. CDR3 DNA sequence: TGTGCCATCAGTGAGTCGGGGCCGGCGGCACAAGAGACCCAGTACTTC.

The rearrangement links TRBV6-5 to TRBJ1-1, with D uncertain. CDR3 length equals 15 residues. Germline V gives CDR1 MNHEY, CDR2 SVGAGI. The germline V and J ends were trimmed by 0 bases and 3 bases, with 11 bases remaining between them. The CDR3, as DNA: TGTGCCAGCAGTTACTCGTTTATCTTGGACACTGAAGCTTTCTTT. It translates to CASSYSFILDTEAFF.

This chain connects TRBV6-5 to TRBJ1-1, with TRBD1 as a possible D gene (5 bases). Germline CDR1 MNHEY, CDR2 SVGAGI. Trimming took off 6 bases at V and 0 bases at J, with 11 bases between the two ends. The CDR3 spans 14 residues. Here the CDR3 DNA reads TGTGCCAGCAGGGCGACAGAGATGAACACTGAAGCTTTCTTT. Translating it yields CASRATEMNTEAFF.

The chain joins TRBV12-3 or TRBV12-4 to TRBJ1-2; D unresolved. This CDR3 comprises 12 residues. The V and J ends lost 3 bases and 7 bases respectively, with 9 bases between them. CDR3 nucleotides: TGTGCCAGCAGTTTGTCGGTAGCTGGCTACACCTTC. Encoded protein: CASSLSVAGYTF.

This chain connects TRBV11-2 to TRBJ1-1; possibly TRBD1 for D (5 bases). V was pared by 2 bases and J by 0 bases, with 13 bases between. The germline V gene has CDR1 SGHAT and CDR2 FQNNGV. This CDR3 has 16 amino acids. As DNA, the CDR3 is TGTGCCAGCAGCTTATTTGAGACAGCCATGAACACTGAAGCTTTCTTT. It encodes CASSLFETAMNTEAFF.

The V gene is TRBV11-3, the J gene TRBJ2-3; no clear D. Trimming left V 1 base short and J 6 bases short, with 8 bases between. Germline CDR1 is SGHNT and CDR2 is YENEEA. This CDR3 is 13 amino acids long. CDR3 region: CASSLVPRDTQYF. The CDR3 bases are TGTGCCAGCAGCTTAGTGCCGAGGGATACGCAGTATTTT.

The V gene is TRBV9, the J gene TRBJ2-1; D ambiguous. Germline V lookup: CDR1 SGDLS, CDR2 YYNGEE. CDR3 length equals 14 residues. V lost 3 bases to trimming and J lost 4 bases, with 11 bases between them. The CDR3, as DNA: TGTGCCAGCAGCGGCGGTCCTATTTACAATGAGCAGTTCTTC. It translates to CASSGGPIYNEQFF.

The CDR3 DNA reads as TGTGCCAGCAATGACAGGGGTCCCGGGGAGCTGTTTTTT. Its translation is CASNDRGPGELFF. The genes are TRBV12-3 or TRBV12-4 and TRBJ2-2; TRBD1 aligns across 8 bases. V lost 7 bases and J lost 6; bases outside the gene matches: 4. The CDR3 sequence is 13 residues long.

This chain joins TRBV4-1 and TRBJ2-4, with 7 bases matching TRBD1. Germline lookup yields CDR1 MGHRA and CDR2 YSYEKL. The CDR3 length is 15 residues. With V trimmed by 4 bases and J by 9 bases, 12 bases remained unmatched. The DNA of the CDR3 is TGCGCCAGCAGCCCCCTGAGAGGGGGCATTGTCATTCAGTACTTC. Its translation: CASSPLRGGIVIQYF.

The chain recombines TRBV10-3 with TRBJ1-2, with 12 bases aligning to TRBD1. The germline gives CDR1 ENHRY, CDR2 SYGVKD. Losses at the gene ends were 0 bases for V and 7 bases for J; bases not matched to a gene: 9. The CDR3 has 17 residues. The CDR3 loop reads CAISESYPGQGAGGYTF. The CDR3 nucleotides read TGTGCCATCAGTGAGTCGTACCCGGGACAGGGGGCCGGTGGCTACACCTTC.

CDR3 amino acids: CSVGRQGSSTEAFF. The CDR3 DNA follows: TGCAGCGTTGGACGACAGGGTTCGTCCACTGAAGCTTTCTTT. The chain has TRBV29-1 and TRBJ1-1, with 7 bases matching TRBD1. J lost 4 bases, V lost 4 bases, and 9 bases had no gene match. This CDR3 is 14 amino acids long. The germline CDR1 and CDR2 sequences are SQVTM and ANQGSEA.

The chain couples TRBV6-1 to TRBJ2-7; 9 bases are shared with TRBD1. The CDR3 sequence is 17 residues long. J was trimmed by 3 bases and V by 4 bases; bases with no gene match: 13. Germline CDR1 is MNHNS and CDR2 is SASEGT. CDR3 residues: CASSVLSGTGISYEQYF. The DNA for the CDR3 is TGTGCCAGCAGTGTTCTCTCCGGGACAGGGATTAGCTACGAGCAGTACTTC.